Listed here are 32 T cell receptor beta chains from one sample, sequenced in a study of multiple sclerosis patients with progressive multifocal leukoencephalopathy. Time point here: around 12 months of natalizumab therapy. The repertoire was sequenced with immunoSEQ multiplex PCR; TCRdb's copy has only in-frame clones and lacks some. The table shows approximately 30,000 clones, with around 90% occurring only once. The sample here was PBMCs, taken from a patient treated with natalizumab. These receptors were collected from a human donor with multiple sclerosis.

This chain uses TRBV19 with TRBJ2-7; tentatively, D is TRBD1 (5 bases). V was clipped by 2 bases and J by 4 bases, with 15 bases between them. The CDR3 has 15 residues. The germline CDR1 and CDR2 sequences are LNHDA and SQIVND (reference sequence). CDR3 sequence (DNA): TGTGCCAGTAGTATAACTACAGGTTATTCGTACGAGCAGTACTTC. Amino acid sequence: CASSITTGYSYEQYF.

CDR3 nucleotides: TGTGCCAGCAGCTTAGCCACAGGGATGGGCGAAAAACTGTTTTTT. It codes for CASSLATGMGEKLFF. The chain links TRBV7-2 to TRBJ1-4, with D maybe TRBD1 (6 bases). The V gene's germline CDR1 is SGHTA and CDR2 FQGNSA. Trimming removed 0 bases at V and 8 bases at J, with 13 bases between. The CDR3 is made up of 15 amino acids.

The rearrangement links TRBV29-1 to TRBJ1-1; D possibly corresponds to TRBD1 (6 bases). This CDR3 contains 12 residues. The V and J ends lost 5 bases and 3 bases respectively, with 10 bases between them. The germline V gene encodes CDR1 SQVTM and CDR2 ANQGSEA. Written as DNA, the CDR3 is TGCAGCGTTTCGGGGGGCCACACTGAAGCTTTCTTT. Protein product: CSVSGGHTEAFF.

The chain has TRBV9 and TRBJ2-2; D remains ambiguous. V dropped 3 bases and J dropped 6 bases, with 6 bases sitting between them. The CDR3 totals 12 residues. CDR1 is SGDLS and CDR2 is YYNGEE in the germline V gene. The DNA of the CDR3 is TGTGCCAGCAGCGACAACGCCGGGGAGCTGTTTTTT. Translation: CASSDNAGELFF.

The chain recombines TRBV9 with TRBJ1-6; 9 nucleotides align to TRBD1. Germline V gene sequence: CDR1 SGDLS, CDR2 YYNGEE. The CDR3 totals 13 residues. J lost 9 bases, V lost 10 bases, and 8 bases had no gene match. The CDR3 region is CAGDDRGTSPLHF. CDR3 DNA: TGTGCCGGAGACGACAGGGGGACTTCACCCCTCCACTTT.

The chain is built from TRBV6-5 and TRBJ1-2, with 7 bases lining up with TRBD1. Losses at the gene ends were 5 bases for V and 4 bases for J; bases not matched to a gene: 4. Germline assignment: CDR1 MNHEY and CDR2 SVGAGI. The CDR3 sequence is 13 residues long. The CDR3 protein is CASSKGQFYGYTF. The CDR3 DNA sequence: TGTGCCAGCAGTAAGGGACAGTTCTATGGCTACACCTTC.

The rearrangement links TRBV7-3 to TRBJ2-3; 12 positions match TRBD1. CDR1 and CDR2 from the germline V gene are SGHTA and FQGTGA. This CDR3 contains 17 residues. J gave up 1 base and V 2 bases, and 4 bases lay outside the gene matches. CDR3 nucleotide sequence: TGTGCCAGCAGCTTAGGGACAGGGGGCTCCGGCACAGATACGCAGTATTTT. Its protein is CASSLGTGGSGTDTQYF.

The chain joins TRBV28 to TRBJ1-2; a possible D gene is TRBD1 (5 bases). The CDR3 sequence is 15 residues long. From germline, CDR1 is MDHEN and CDR2 SYDVKM. V dropped 5 bases and J dropped 4 bases, with 17 bases sitting between them. The CDR3 loop reads CASSPPGRSGYGYTF. The CDR3 DNA follows: TGTGCCAGCAGTCCTCCGGGACGGAGTGGCTATGGCTACACCTTC.

The gene calls are TRBV5-4 and TRBJ2-5; D gene ambiguous. Per germline, CDR1 SGHNT and CDR2 YYREEE (reference sequence). Trimming pared 2 bases from V and 2 bases from J, leaving 10 bases between. The CDR3 consists of 14 residues. The CDR3 DNA reads as TGTGCCAGCAGCTTTCAGGACGTTCAAGAGACCCAGTACTTC. Its protein is CASSFQDVQETQYF.

This chain uses TRBV5-1 with TRBJ2-7; TRBD1 matches 10 bases. Losses at the gene ends were 6 bases for V and 1 base for J; bases not matched to a gene: 7. Looked up from germline, CDR1 is SGHRS and CDR2 is YFSETQ. The CDR3 has 15 amino acids. The CDR3 spells CASKNGQGGSYEQYF. The CDR3 nucleotides are TGCGCCAGCAAAAACGGACAGGGGGGTTCCTACGAGCAGTACTTC.

This clone was seen a few times. V and J are TRBV5-4 and TRBJ2-2; 9 bases map to TRBD1. Germline values: CDR1 SGHNT, CDR2 YYREEE (reference sequence). The CDR3 has 16 residues. V dropped 4 bases and J dropped 6; count of bases not matched to a gene: 10. The CDR3 here is CASSPGTGKKAGELFF. The CDR3 nucleotides read TGTGCCAGCAGCCCTGGGACAGGGAAGAAGGCCGGGGAGCTGTTTTTT.

The chain is built from TRBV2 and TRBJ1-2; possibly TRBD1 for D (6 bases). V was trimmed by 6 bases and J by 0 bases, leaving 11 bases between them. This CDR3 region has 14 residues. CDR1 and CDR2 from the germline V gene are SNHLY and FYNNEI. CDR3 region: CASRQGGTNYGYTF. The CDR3 DNA reads TGTGCCAGCAGGCAAGGGGGAACTAACTATGGCTACACCTTC.

This chain joins TRBV19 and TRBJ2-3; TRBD2 aligns across 7 bases. Germline loops: CDR1 LNHDA, CDR2 SQIVND (reference sequence). This CDR3 comprises 14 residues. V dropped 8 bases and J dropped 1; count of bases not matched to a gene: 6. DNA for the CDR3: TGTGCCAGTCGGCACCGGGGGGGCACAGATACGCAGTATTTT. Translation: CASRHRGGTDTQYF.

The count of this clone is one. V gene TRBV9 combines with J gene TRBJ1-3; D remains unclear. Trimming removed 0 bases from V and 8 bases from J, with 3 bases in between. This CDR3 is 11 amino acids long. Per the germline V gene, CDR1 is SGDLS and CDR2 is YYNGEE. CDR3 loop: CASSVGDTIYF. CDR3 DNA: TGTGCCAGCAGCGTAGGGGACACCATATATTTT.

This clone showed up just once. The chain links TRBV7-8 to TRBJ1-6; the D gene is possibly TRBD1 (6 bases). Trimming removed 5 bases from V and 0 bases from J, with 11 bases in between. Germline loops: CDR1 SGHVS, CDR2 FQNEAQ. CDR3 length equals 16 residues. DNA of the CDR3: TGTGCCAGCAGCGCGGGGGCGGACTCCTATAATTCACCCCTCCACTTT. Its protein product is CASSAGADSYNSPLHF.

CDR3 DNA sequence: TGTGCCAGCAGTGAACTAGCGGGGGGGCTAGATACGCAGTATTTT. Its protein is CASSELAGGLDTQYF. This chain joins TRBV6-1 and TRBJ2-3; TRBD2 matches at 12 bases. The V gene's germline CDR1 is MNHNS and CDR2 SASEGT. The CDR3 runs 15 residues. V shed 2 bases, J shed 5 bases, and the junction held 2 bases outside the gene matches.

The chain has TRBV7-6 and TRBJ1-6; D unresolved. Germline V CDR1 and CDR2: SGHVS, FNYEAQ. The CDR3 runs to 13 residues. V dropped 4 bases and J dropped 7 bases, with 8 bases sitting between them. This CDR3 is CASSSGYNSPLHF. The CDR3 coding sequence is TGTGCCAGCAGCTCGGGGTACAATTCACCCCTCCACTTT.

The chain links TRBV19 to TRBJ1-2, with a tentative D call TRBD1 (6 bases). This CDR3 has 19 residues. V gave up 5 bases and J gave up 0 bases, with 25 bases separating them. Germline V gives CDR1 LNHDA, CDR2 SQIVND (reference sequence). The CDR3: CASSQYPTGLAYSNYGYTF. As DNA, the CDR3 is TGTGCCAGTAGTCAGTACCCGACAGGATTAGCCTATTCTAACTATGGCTACACCTTC.

The chain links TRBV4-3 to TRBJ1-2, with D unclear. The CDR3 loop spans 15 amino acids. Germline V gene sequence: CDR1 LGHNA, CDR2 YSLEER. V shed 0 bases and J shed 0 bases, with 8 bases lying between them. The CDR3 DNA is TGCGCCAGCAGCCAAGATCGCATAGCTAACTATGGCTACACCTTC. Its protein is CASSQDRIANYGYTF.

J is TRBJ2-3 and V is TRBV28; possibly TRBD1 for D (6 bases). Trimming removed 8 bases at V and 3 bases at J, with 27 bases between. Germline V gives CDR1 MDHEN, CDR2 SYDVKM. This CDR3 region has 18 residues. The CDR3 is CASSLTWGQVIGTDTQYF. The CDR3, as DNA: TGTGCCAGCTCCCTTACCTGGGGGCAGGTAATAGGGACAGATACGCAGTATTTT.

This clone was detected a few times. The V call is TRBV2, the J call TRBJ2-6; D is possibly TRBD1 (6 bases). Germline V CDR1 and CDR2: SNHLY, FYNNEI. Trimming shortened V by 8 bases and J by 2 bases, and 13 bases separated the two germline ends. This CDR3 is 15 amino acids long. CDR3 in DNA: TGTGCCAGCCGAAATACAGGGACTGGGGCCAACGTCCTGACTTTC. Its translation is CASRNTGTGANVLTF.

The chain has TRBV30 and TRBJ2-7; D uncertain. With 5 bases removed from V and 0 bases from J, the gap between germline ends came to 5 bases. The germline V gene encodes CDR1 GTSNPN and CDR2 SVGIG (reference sequence). This CDR3 is 11 amino acids long. The CDR3 reads CAWETSYEQYF. CDR3 sequence (DNA): TGTGCCTGGGAAACCTCCTACGAGCAGTACTTC.

The genes are TRBV7-9 and TRBJ2-1; possible D gene TRBD2, 6 bases. Germline CDR1 and CDR2: SEHNR and FQNEAQ (reference sequence). CDR3 length equals 18 residues. Trimming pared 2 bases from V and 6 bases from J, leaving 23 bases between. CDR3 region: CASSLRGREDSAANEQFF. The CDR3 region has the DNA TGTGCCAGCAGCTTACGTGGCAGGGAGGACTCAGCGGCCAATGAGCAGTTCTTC.

This clone has only a few counts. This chain joins TRBV5-4 and TRBJ1-1; no definite D call. The CDR3 consists of 12 residues. V was shortened by 1 base and J by 1 base, with 2 bases between the two germline ends. Germline CDR1 is SGHNT and CDR2 is YYREEE (reference sequence). CDR3 loop: CASSLQNTEAFF. CDR3 sequence (DNA): TGTGCCAGCAGCTTGCAGAACACTGAAGCTTTCTTT.

V usage is TRBV6-5 and J usage is TRBJ2-3, with 10 bases fitting TRBD1. The junction had 7 bases not matched to a gene; V was cut back by 7 bases and J by 6 bases. CDR3 length: 14 amino acids. Germline V CDR1 and CDR2: MNHEY, SVGAGI. The CDR3 DNA is TGTGCCAGCACCCCGGGACAGGGGAGGGATACGCAGTATTTT. Its translation: CASTPGQGRDTQYF.

This clone was picked up a small number of times. V and J are TRBV7-9 and TRBJ1-1; D call uncertain. V was pared by 5 bases and J by 0 bases, with 7 bases between. Germline CDR1 is SEHNR and CDR2 is FQNEAQ (reference sequence). The CDR3 totals 13 residues. The CDR3 here is CASSPQLNTEAFF. The CDR3 DNA follows: TGTGCCAGCAGCCCACAACTGAACACTGAAGCTTTCTTT.

The chain combines TRBV18 with TRBJ2-3; D possibly matches TRBD1 or TRBD2 (6 bases each). Trimming left V 2 bases short and J 2 bases short, with 20 bases between. There are 18 residues in the CDR3. Germline loops: CDR1 KGHSH, CDR2 LQKENI. CDR3 DNA: TGTGCCAGCTCACCAATGGGGGCTGGGGGGAGTTTCACAGATACGCAGTATTTT. It codes for CASSPMGAGGSFTDTQYF.

The chain links TRBV7-8 to TRBJ2-3, with TRBD2 identical over 9 bases. Germline assignment: CDR1 SGHVS and CDR2 FQNEAQ. Trimming took 1 base from V and 5 from J; bases not matched to a gene: 7. The length of the CDR3 is 16 residues. The CDR3 nucleotides are TGTGCCAGCAGCTTAGGTTATAGCGGGGGACAAGATACGCAGTATTTT. Residues: CASSLGYSGGQDTQYF. The full variable domain, rest sourced from reference TRBV7-8 and TRBJ2-3, is GAGVSQSPRYKVAKRGQDVALRCDPISGHVSLFWYQQALGQGPEFLTYFQNEAQLDKSGLPSDRFFAERPEGSVSTLKIQRTQQEDSAVYLCASSLGYSGGQDTQYFGPGTRLTVL.

This rearrangement joins TRBV6-5 to TRBJ2-1; 7 bases line up with TRBD1. Germline V CDR1 and CDR2: MNHEY, SVGAGI. CDR3 length: 12 amino acids. V lost 6 bases and J lost 8; bases outside the gene matches: 4. Here the CDR3 reads CASSTTGDEQFF. The CDR3 nucleotides read TGTGCCAGCAGCACCACAGGGGATGAGCAGTTCTTC.

This clone was seen more than once but under ten times. V is TRBV6-5 and J is TRBJ1-1; no reliable D call. The CDR3 runs 11 residues. The V gene's germline CDR1 is MNHEY and CDR2 SVGAGI. Deletions cut 2 bases from V and 3 bases from J, with 1 base between. This CDR3 reads CASSYDTEAFF. The CDR3 nucleotides are TGTGCCAGCAGTTACGACACTGAAGCTTTCTTT.

The chain uses TRBV5-4 and TRBJ2-2; 11 nucleotides align to TRBD1. CDR3 length: 16 amino acids. Trimming at V came to 2 bases and at J to 4 bases, leaving 4 bases not matched to a gene. Germline-derived CDR1 and CDR2 are SGHNT and YYREEE (reference sequence). CDR3 region: CASSFPGQGVTGELFF. Here the CDR3 DNA reads TGTGCCAGCAGCTTTCCGGGACAGGGGGTCACCGGGGAGCTGTTTTTT.

The rearrangement joins TRBV5-4 to TRBJ2-6; possible D gene TRBD2, 5 bases. The germline gives CDR1 SGHNT, CDR2 YYREEE (reference sequence). V was clipped by 7 bases and J by 0 bases, with 14 bases between them. The CDR3 contains 16 residues. The CDR3 region has the DNA TGTGCCAGCGCCCTAGCAGGTTTCTCTGGGGCCAACGTCCTGACTTTC. It codes for CASALAGFSGANVLTF.